This T cell receptor beta chain was sequenced during a study of blood T cell repertoires in COVID-19. This clone was seen a handful of times. The method was immunoSEQ multiplex PCR; TCRdb's version includes in-frame clones alone and lacks a portion of them. The sample shows 40,000 to 50,000 clones, under 85% of them seen only once. The trim removed 9 bases at V and 8 bases at J, leaving 12 bases unmatched. Germline V lookup: CDR1 ENHRY, CDR2 SYGVKD. The CDR3 spans 13 residues. The chain links TRBV10-3 to TRBJ1-1; 7 positions match TRBD1. The specimen was peripheral blood. The sequence was collected from a woman older than 75 with acute or convalescent COVID-19. The DNA for the CDR3 is TGTGCCATACGGACAGGCAGGGAGACCGAAGCTTTCTTT. This encodes CAIRTGRETEAFF.